The present entry profiles one T cell receptor (beta chain) with its context. The antigen is unknown. It was with 60 Vbeta and 13 Jbeta primers that the PCR ran. The data were produced by immunoSEQ multiplex PCR, yet TCRdb's version contains in-frame clones alone and is incomplete. The profile covers around 150,000 clones, with approximately 80% appearing a single time and less than 15% taken by the ten largest. The sample originates from a study of cytomegalovirus exposure and HLA in healthy donors. General study points: Relative to the roughly 690-donor mean, N-insertions were reportedly fewer in an Asian-associated ancestry cluster in a later analysis. The study flagged approximately 180 TCR beta chains as cytomegalovirus-associated.

The V and J ends lost 0 bases and 4 bases, in that order; junction bases with no gene match: 5. The CDR3 runs to 15 residues. CDR1 and CDR2 (germline): SGDLS, YYNGEE. J is TRBJ2-7 and V is TRBV9, with 9 bases matching TRBD2. The specimen sequenced was PBMCs. The receptor's source is a woman aged 45-65 years in good health and CMV-seronegative. The CDR3 here is CASSVGASGAYEQYF. DNA for the CDR3: TGTGCCAGCAGCGTAGGGGCTAGCGGGGCGTACGAGCAGTACTTC. The variable domain in full, with the rest retrieved from reference TRBV9 and TRBJ2-7, is DSGVTQTPKHLITATGQRVTLRCSPRSGDLSVYWYQQSLDQGLQFLIQYYNGEERAKGNILERFSAQQFPDLHSELNLSSLELGDSALYFCASSVGASGAYEQYFGPGTRLTVT.